These 4 T cell receptor beta chains were sequenced from one sample in a study of T cells in tuberculosis. TCRdb keeps only in-frame clones here, not all; method: immunoSEQ multiplex PCR. The sample lists some 34,000 clones; about 85% were seen once. Sample time point: new active TB diagnosis, blood taken before or within 7 days of starting treatment. The input for sequencing was PBMCs, taken at tuberculosis diagnosis. The source is an adult with tuberculosis.

The V call is TRBV4-3, the J call TRBJ2-2; the D gene is possibly TRBD1 (5 bases). CDR1 is LGHNA and CDR2 is YSLEER in the germline V gene. Deletions cut 1 base from V and 2 bases from J, with 11 bases between. CDR3 size: 16 residues. The CDR3 nucleotides read TGCGCCAGCAGCCAAGCCGCGACAGCCAACACCGGGGAGCTGTTTTTT. Residues: CASSQAATANTGELFF.

The chain combines TRBV27 with TRBJ2-3; D may be TRBD2 (6 bases). The CDR3 is made up of 16 amino acids. The germline V gene encodes CDR1 MNHEY and CDR2 SMNVEV (reference sequence). Trimming left V 5 bases short and J 0 bases short, with 15 bases between. Here the CDR3 DNA reads TGTGCCAGCAGTGACGCCTCGCGGGAAAGCACAGATACGCAGTATTTT. Residues: CASSDASRESTDTQYF.

The chain combines TRBV19 with TRBJ2-3; TRBD2 matches at 7 bases. CDR3 length equals 15 residues. V shed 4 bases and J 1 base; nucleotides not matched to a gene: 5. CDR1 LNHDA and CDR2 SQIVND come from the germline V gene (reference sequence). CDR3 in amino acids: CASSTRGVGTDTQYF. The CDR3 DNA reads TGTGCCAGTAGTACCCGGGGGGTTGGCACAGATACGCAGTATTTT.

The gene calls are TRBV6-6 and TRBJ2-7, with TRBD1 matching 8 bases. V was clipped by 2 bases and J by 12 bases; unmatched bases: 12. Germline V lookup: CDR1 MNHNY, CDR2 SVGAGI (reference sequence). This CDR3 is built from 14 residues. As DNA, the CDR3 is TGTGCCAGCAGTTACGGACAGGGCCGGGAAAGCGTGTACTTC. It specifies CASSYGQGRESVYF.